A selection of T cell receptor beta chains follows, all from one sample in a study of response to subunit inactivated influenza vaccine. TCRdb reanalysed the RT-PCR reads using MiXCR and keeps one entry per CDR3 protein. This table holds about 830,000 distinct CDR3 sequences, about 18% found once. The sequenced sample was PBMCs from blood, obtained more than 4 days after vaccination. Source of these receptors: a man in his fifties or sixties who received an inactivated influenza vaccine. CDR3s include the opening cysteine and the closing phenylalanine or tryptophan. The order of the fields is V gene, clone size, J gene, D gene, CDR3 DNA, CDR3 protein. A D gene is named only where the DNA matches it firmly. Size tells how often a clone was seen (once, few, many) or the class of an expanded clone, and some rows leave it out.

v_call: TRBV7-9
clone_size: .
j_call: TRBJ2-3
d_call: TRBD1
cdr3_nt: TGTGCCAGCAGCATCCCCCCGGGACAGGGGCCTTTGGATACGCAGTATTTT
cdr3_aa: CASSIPPGQGPLDTQYF

v_call: TRBV12-3/TRBV12-4
clone_size: .
j_call: TRBJ2-1
d_call: TRBD1
cdr3_nt: TGTGCCAGCAGGAGAGGACAGGGGGTCTCCTACAATGAGCAGTTCTTC
cdr3_aa: CASRRGQGVSYNEQFF

v_call: TRBV7-9
clone_size: .
j_call: TRBJ2-1
d_call: TRBD2
cdr3_nt: TGTGCCAGCAGCTTTTACGGGCAGACTAGCGGGGTTTATGAGCAGTTCTTC
cdr3_aa: CASSFYGQTSGVYEQFF

v_call: TRBV7-8
clone_size: few
j_call: TRBJ2-3
d_call: .
cdr3_nt: TGTGCAACAGTTGCTCGGGAAGGAATCACAGATACGCAGTATTTT
cdr3_aa: CATVAREGITDTQYF

v_call: TRBV4-1
clone_size: few
j_call: TRBJ1-1
d_call: TRBD1
cdr3_nt: TGCGCCAGCAGCCAAGGACAGGGGGGTGGGCGCACTGAAGCTTTCTTT
cdr3_aa: CASSQGQGGGRTEAFF

v_call: TRBV5-1
clone_size: few
j_call: TRBJ2-3
d_call: .
cdr3_nt: TGCGCCAGCAGCTTAGCTCAGGGAGCAGATACGCAGTATTTT
cdr3_aa: CASSLAQGADTQYF

v_call: TRBV7-9
clone_size: few
j_call: TRBJ2-3
d_call: .
cdr3_nt: TGTGCCAGCAGCCCCTGGCTAGACCTTGTTAGGACAGATACGCAGTATTTT
cdr3_aa: CASSPWLDLVRTDTQYF

v_call: TRBV11-2
clone_size: many
j_call: TRBJ2-7
d_call: .
cdr3_nt: TGTGCCAGCAGCTTAGTAGAAAGCTACGAGCAGTACTTC
cdr3_aa: CASSLVESYEQYF

v_call: TRBV12-3/TRBV12-4
clone_size: few
j_call: TRBJ1-2
d_call: .
cdr3_nt: TGTGCCAGCAGGCCCGGGACTAACTATGGCTACACCTTC
cdr3_aa: CASRPGTNYGYTF

v_call: TRBV6-2/TRBV6-3
clone_size: .
j_call: TRBJ2-2
d_call: TRBD2
cdr3_nt: TGTGCCAGCAGTCTAACTAGCGGGAGTGTCGGGGAGCTGTTTTTT
cdr3_aa: CASSLTSGSVGELFF

v_call: TRBV11-2
clone_size: .
j_call: TRBJ2-1
d_call: .
cdr3_nt: TGTGCCAGCAGCTCCCTAGAACGGGAGCAGTTCTTC
cdr3_aa: CASSSLEREQFF

v_call: TRBV7-2
clone_size: .
j_call: TRBJ2-3
d_call: .
cdr3_nt: TGTGCCAGCAGCTTAGAACAGTACGGAGCTACGCAGTATTTT
cdr3_aa: CASSLEQYGATQYF

v_call: TRBV7-2
clone_size: .
j_call: TRBJ1-1
d_call: .
cdr3_nt: TGTGCCAGCAGCTGGGCCAGACTGAACACTGAAGCTTTCTTT
cdr3_aa: CASSWARLNTEAFF

v_call: TRBV29-1
clone_size: .
j_call: TRBJ2-7
d_call: .
cdr3_nt: TGCAGCGTTGAACAGGCGGCTACCTACGAGCAGTACTTC
cdr3_aa: CSVEQAATYEQYF

v_call: TRBV28
clone_size: .
j_call: TRBJ1-6
d_call: .
cdr3_nt: TGTGCCAGCAGTTTGGATTCCGGGACTGGTAATTCACCCCTCCACTTT
cdr3_aa: CASSLDSGTGNSPLHF

v_call: TRBV4-2
clone_size: few
j_call: TRBJ2-7
d_call: .
cdr3_nt: TGTGCCAGCAGCCCGATCGGGTCCTCCTACGAGCAGTACTTC
cdr3_aa: CASSPIGSSYEQYF

v_call: TRBV11-2
clone_size: few
j_call: TRBJ2-5
d_call: .
cdr3_nt: TGTGCCACTTCGACACAACAAGAGACCCAGTACTTC
cdr3_aa: CATSTQQETQYF

v_call: TRBV7-8
clone_size: .
j_call: TRBJ2-2
d_call: TRBD2
cdr3_nt: TGTGCCAGCAGGCGGGGGGTAGCGAACACCGGGGAGCTGTTTTTT
cdr3_aa: CASRRGVANTGELFF

v_call: TRBV7-2
clone_size: .
j_call: TRBJ2-5
d_call: .
cdr3_nt: TGTGCCAGCAGCTTAGCCCTGACCCCGTCCCAGTACTTC
cdr3_aa: CASSLALTPSQYF

v_call: TRBV20-1
clone_size: few
j_call: TRBJ2-5
d_call: .
cdr3_nt: TGCAGTGCTAGTAGAGGGACTGGGGGGGAGACCCAGTACTTC
cdr3_aa: CSASRGTGGETQYF

v_call: TRBV20-1
clone_size: .
j_call: TRBJ2-5
d_call: TRBD2
cdr3_nt: TGCAGTGCTATGGGACTAGCGGGCAACCAAGAGACCCAGTACTTC
cdr3_aa: CSAMGLAGNQETQYF

v_call: TRBV20-1
clone_size: .
j_call: TRBJ2-1
d_call: TRBD2
cdr3_nt: TGCAGTGCTAGGGCTAGCGGGGGCCCCTCAACCTACAATGAGCAGTTCTTC
cdr3_aa: CSARASGGPSTYNEQFF

v_call: TRBV27
clone_size: many
j_call: TRBJ2-1
d_call: TRBD2
cdr3_nt: TGTGCCAGCAGTTCACCAATACCGGGACTAGCGGGGGGACGACACTCCTACAATGAGCAGTTCTTC
cdr3_aa: CASSSPIPGLAGGRHSYNEQFF

v_call: TRBV20-1
clone_size: few
j_call: TRBJ2-2
d_call: TRBD1
cdr3_nt: TGCAGTGCTAGAGATGGGGCCGGGACAGGGGTTGGCACCGGGGAGCTGTTTTTT
cdr3_aa: CSARDGAGTGVGTGELFF

v_call: TRBV20-1
clone_size: many
j_call: TRBJ2-7
d_call: .
cdr3_nt: TGCAGTGCCAGGGTCCGCTACGAGCAGTACTTC
cdr3_aa: CSARVRYEQYF

v_call: TRBV7-2
clone_size: .
j_call: TRBJ2-7
d_call: .
cdr3_nt: TGTGCCAGCAGCCCGACCCCCTCCTCCTACGAGCAGTACTTC
cdr3_aa: CASSPTPSSYEQYF